The rows below give T cell receptor beta chains drawn from one sample of a study of T cells in Graves' hyperthyroidism and ophthalmopathy. TCRdb fed the multiplex PCR reads into MiXCR, producing one record per CDR3 protein. The sample consists of 600,000 or so distinct CDR3 sequences, approximately 15% of them appearing once. The specimen was blood. Receptors were obtained from a woman aged 18-29 years with Graves' ophthalmopathy. The CDR3 runs from the conserved cysteine through the conserved F or W.

j_gene	v_gene	CDR3aa
TRBJ2-1	TRBV7-2	CASSLGTSGPNNEQFF
TRBJ2-5	TRBV9	CASTPEASGTGWETQYF
TRBJ2-5	TRBV27	CASSLDRYQETRYF
TRBJ1-6	TRBV11-3	CASSWDRVNSPLHF
TRBJ2-7	TRBV3-1	CASSHWDRPYEQYF
TRBJ2-7	TRBV6-1	CASRYGRDLPYEQYF
TRBJ2-3	TRBV7-6	CASSSPDSTDTQYF
TRBJ2-5	TRBV13	CASNRQGAKTQYF
TRBJ2-3	TRBV7-3	CASSLGTGGGTDTQYF
TRBJ2-5	TRBV7-9	CASSWGPETQYF
TRBJ1-5	TRBV10-3	CAISESVFQPQHF
TRBJ2-7	TRBV6-2/TRBV6-3	CASSYAGTGRIYEQYF
TRBJ1-6	TRBV11-2	CASRLEGQGSSPLHF
TRBJ2-3	TRBV12-3/TRBV12-4	CASSRDRGWDTQYF
TRBJ2-1	TRBV12-5	CASGYLTGYPPGTSGRALHEQFF
TRBJ1-3	TRBV24-1	CATSARETGNTIYF
TRBJ1-6	TRBV9	CASSGGLYNSPLHF
TRBJ1-5	TRBV28	CASSLGPEGQPQHF
TRBJ2-5	TRBV6-2/TRBV6-3	CASRQGPPQETQYF